This TCR beta chain appears in the sequencing data of a study of T cells after posttransplantation cyclophosphamide. Findings and limits, study-wide: Later post-transplant blood repertoires were often dominated by donor CD8+ memory clones. TRB overlap between skin or GI tissue T cells and blood was limited. After PTCy, TRB diversity resembled that of CNI/methotrexate controls.

Only in-frame clones appear in the TCRdb table, and some are missing; sequencing was by immunoSEQ multiplex PCR. The sample carries 5,500 to 7,500 clones, 98% recorded once. This CDR3 has 14 amino acids. Germline values: CDR1 SGHRS, CDR2 YFSETQ. V lost 4 bases to trimming and J lost 1 base, with 11 bases between them. On this clone itself: Its antigen is unidentified.

The related graft donor's blood sample was taken on the day of bone marrow donation. Sequencing input: memory CD4+ T cells sorted from PBMCs. The chain couples TRBV5-1 to TRBJ1-1; TRBD1 is a possible D gene (5 bases). The source of this sequence is a man aged 35 to 55 in good health, CMV-negative, and a related stem cell transplant donor. Here the CDR3 reads CASSIYTGNTEAFF. The CDR3 nucleotides are TGCGCCAGCAGCATATACACAGGGAACACTGAAGCTTTCTTT.